This TCR beta chain originates from a study of CD8 T cells in ankylosing spondylitis. The CDR3 has 12 residues. Germline CDR1 reads LNHDA; CDR2 reads SQIVND (reference sequence). Trimming left V 6 bases short and J 8 bases short, with 10 bases between. Whole-study results and caveats: In synovial fluid and blood from reactive arthritis, some motif variants were previously reported.

This clonotype was counted a few times. The antigen is not known. One entry per CDR3 protein, called by TCRdb with MiXCR from the 5' RACE reads. The profile shows about 360,000 distinct CDR3 sequences, about 15% of them singletons. The sequencing input was blood, either unsorted or a sorted T cell fraction (not recorded which). The rearrangement links TRBV19 to TRBJ1-4; weak D call: TRBD1 (5 bases). The TCR originated in a male donor with ankylosing spondylitis or in good health (not recorded which). The CDR3 spells CASSFEGEKLFF. The CDR3, as DNA: TGTGCCAGTAGCTTCGAGGGGGAAAAACTGTTTTTT.